This T cell receptor (beta chain) was identified during a study of CD8+ T cells in alopecia areata (dated by TCRdb to the late 2010s). With regard to the full study: Treated patients were enrolled in an open-label pilot trial of oral tofacitinib, 5 to 10 mg twice daily, for moderate-to-severe alopecia areata. Patients received tofacitinib for 6 to 18 months and were then followed off drug for 6 months to check for delayed response and recurrence. To study T cell clonal expansion in alopecia areata, the researchers applied high-throughput TCRbeta sequencing to both the C3H/HeJ mouse model and human patients. In humans, TCRbeta sequencing was performed on scalp tissue and on sorted CD4+ and CD8+ peripheral blood T cells from healthy controls and from patients with patchy or totalis/universalis alopecia areata. Tofacitinib-treated patients had biopsies at baseline and at 4 and 24 weeks of treatment, with a later scalp biopsy in several patients. Clonality in the scalp was compared among normal scalp (n=4), patchy alopecia areata scalp (n=8), and alopecia totalis/universalis scalp (n=8). The RNA source kit depended on sample type: the PAXgene miRNA kit for fixed scalp, the miRNeasy kit for PBMCs, and the RNeasy kit for mouse skin. TCRbeta CDR3 regions were amplified by immunoSEQ multiplex PCR with 35 Vbeta forward and 13 Jbeta reverse primers. What the authors observed across the whole study: Compared with mice, TCR sequences shared between patients were less clear, possibly partly because of HLA diversity across the patient population. Compared with normal scalp, lesional scalp had higher clonality and more expanded CD8+ clones, particularly in alopecia totalis/universalis, a pattern that suggests antigenic drive. Unlike mouse skin, which is dominated by gammadelta T cells, normal human skin has resident alphabeta T cells that are also sequenced, and this complicates analysis of the scalp TCR repertoire.

Explained via the paper, the time point label denotes: baseline before oral tofacitinib. From alopecia areata patients, peripheral blood was collected along with lesional scalp punch biopsies. PBMCs were isolated by density centrifugation and stained for CD3, CD4 and CD8, and CD4+ and CD8+ T cells were sorted on a FACSAria. The CDR3, from cysteine to phenylalanine, totals 15 residues. The only DNA kept is the CDR3, 45 bases in frame from the first base. Based on the germline V gene (reference sequence), the CDR1 and CDR2 sequences are LNHDA and SQIVND. The junction shows trimming of 3 bases on V and 2 bases on J, and the gene matches do not reach 3 bases of it. Library method: the immunoSEQ multiplex PCR assay. To provide template for TCR sequencing, every sample had RNA extracted and reverse transcribed into cDNA. SuperScript III was used to make first-strand cDNA, primed with a 2:1 mix of oligo-dT and random hexamers. A synthetic immune receptor repertoire was used to assess amplification bias, and residual bias was removed computationally. The original pipeline was this. Raw reads were preprocessed to remove errors, and CDR3 was defined by IMGT conventions from the conserved cysteine to phenylalanine. Clonality was calculated as 1 minus Shannon entropy normalized by log2 of the number of productive unique TCRs. Whether each scalp clone was CD4 or CD8 was inferred by checking scalp TCRbeta sequences against the CD4 and CD8 repertoires from sorted blood. Sourced from immuneACCESS, this table was stored by TCRdb with only in-frame sequences that have V and J called. A share of the clones is absent; for the studies checked, an unresolved V gene accounts for under half, and the remainder has no known explanation. V, J and clone size are those of that table, while D and trimming were read from the DNA. Present in this sample are about 160,000 clones, about 87% of which were seen just once. The top ten clonotypes cover roughly 16% of the sample.

As regards this clone: The antigen this receptor binds is unknown. The input lacks base qualities; no much larger clone sits a single base away.

Material: CD8+ T cells sorted from blood, obtained at week 0. The chain uses TRBV19 and TRBJ2-3, with 9 junctional bases fitting TRBD1. This sequence was found in a human donor with alopecia areata. The CDR3 protein: CASSMTGGDTDTQYF. The nucleotide sequence reads TGTGCCAGTAGTATGACAGGGGGGGACACAGATACGCAGTATTTT.